This T cell receptor (beta chain) appears in the sequencing data of a study of T cells in Graves' hyperthyroidism and ophthalmopathy (dated by TCRdb to about 2019). In terms of the full investigation: Peripheral blood samples were taken at initial diagnosis, before any treatment was given. To identify TCR V-J signatures that set the groups apart, the researchers used a discovery cohort of about a hundred patients, made up of 43 with Graves' ophthalmopathy and about 55 with stable Graves' hyperthyroidism. Prospective prediction of ophthalmopathy was tested in an independent validation cohort consisting of 18 hyperthyroidism patients and around 16 patients who later progressed to ophthalmopathy. The approximately 98 discovery patients were randomly divided into training and test sets at a 7:3 ratio. Thyroid tissue and blood T-cell repertoires from six or seven Graves' hyperthyroidism patients were also compared in the study. After blood sampling, hyperthyroidism patients were treated with methimazole at a starting dose of 30 mg daily, and ophthalmopathy patients were treated with high-dose intravenous methylprednisolone. The paper reports TCR Vbeta CDR3 sequencing of over 120 peripheral blood samples: over 40 ophthalmopathy, about 75 hyperthyroidism and around 17 progressor patients. What the work shows at the level of the full study, not this receptor alone: In validation, progression to ophthalmopathy was predicted by the model with 70.59% sensitivity and 72.22% specificity, a median of roughly six months before onset. Sample size was not statistically predetermined, and blinding of investigators to group allocation was not performed. Most expanded thyroid clonotypes (frequency above 0.001) were also detected in blood, a finding suggesting that blood repertoires may reflect thyroid immune responses. In cross-validation, a model built on a 13 V-J signature told ophthalmopathy apart from stable hyperthyroidism with just under 90% sensitivity and about 81% specificity, and in testing the same model reached 80%/75%.

TCR beta CDR3 regions were amplified from RNA transcripts. The TCR CDR3 was subjected to a first round of RT-PCR using the HTBI primer set and the Qiagen OneStep RT-PCR kit. The libraries were constructed in a second round of multiplex PCR and then size-selected and purified. Sequencing of the libraries was done on an Illumina HiSeq2000 using paired-end 100 bp reads. The paper's data handling went like this. SOAPnuke was used to process the raw data, removing reads that contained adapters or uncalled bases, had a mean Phred below 15, or lacked an exact match to the constant primer or identifier. High-quality paired reads were merged with COPE v1.2.5, and unique nucleotide sequences were defined as clonotypes. MiTCR v1.1 was used to align the clonotypes against IMGT TRBV, TRBD and TRBJ reference segments. Analysis was restricted to V-J combinations with a frequency above 0.0001, which covered about 99% of repertoires. A TCS score was defined as the ratio between F50 (clonal expansion) and ExV (chaos), using BLOSUM62-based TCRdist between CDR3 peptides within each V-J. Welch's t-statistics and random forest reduced just over 500 V-J features to roughly 13, which were used in a naive Bayes classifier (R e1071). Using fastp trimming at Q25 and MiXCR clonotype assembly, TCRdb reanalyzed the public sequencing data and kept in-frame beta chains. CDR3 protein sequences are deduplicated, and each keeps its most common genes and DNA. These V and J calls derive from TCRdb rather than the authors' analysis. The sample yields 450,000 to 550,000 distinct CDR3 sequences; approximately 24% were counted once. About 11% of the sample comes from the top ten.

This clonotype was found many times. Its antigen remains unidentified. No clone much larger than this one lies a single base away; base qualities are absent. Ophthalmopathy patients had moderately to severely active disease, with a Clinical Activity Score of 3 or more, a NOSPECS grade of 4 or more, and a disease duration of less than 3 months. Patients with uncontrolled infections, other autoimmune diseases, pregnancy or lactation were excluded. Diagnoses relied on clinical symptoms, serum thyroxine and TRAb, thyroid ultrasound and orbital computed tomography. Ficoll-Paque density gradient centrifugation was used to isolate PBMCs from around 10 ml of fresh peripheral blood. Trizol reagent was used to extract total RNA, and RNA quality was then checked on an Agilent 2100 Bioanalyzer. Deletion took 11 bases off V and 2 bases off J, with a span of 10 bases between the germline ends. The CDR3 sequence holds 12 residues, the cysteine and phenylalanine included. The kept DNA is CDR3 alone, 36 bases in frame from the first base. Reading the germline V gene gives CDR1 MNHNS and CDR2 SASEGT.

The origin of this receptor is a woman aged 25 to 39 with Graves' ophthalmopathy. Here the chain combines TRBV6-1 and TRBJ1-5, with an unclear D gene assignment. The sequenced sample consisted of blood. Here the CDR3 is given as CAARSRNQPQHF. The DNA is TGTGCCGCGCGGAGCCGCAATCAGCCCCAGCATTTT.